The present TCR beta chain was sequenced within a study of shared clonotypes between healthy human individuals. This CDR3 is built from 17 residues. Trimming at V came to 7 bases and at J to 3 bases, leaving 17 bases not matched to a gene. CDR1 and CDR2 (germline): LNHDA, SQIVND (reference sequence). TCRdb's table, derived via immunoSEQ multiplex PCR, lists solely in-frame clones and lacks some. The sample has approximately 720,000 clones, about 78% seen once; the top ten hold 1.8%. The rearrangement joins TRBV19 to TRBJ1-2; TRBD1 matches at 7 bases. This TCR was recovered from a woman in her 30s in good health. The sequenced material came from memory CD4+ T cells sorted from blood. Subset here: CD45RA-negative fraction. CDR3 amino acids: CASNRGWRQGEDYGYTF. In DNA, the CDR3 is TGTGCCAGTAACCGGGGGTGGAGACAGGGTGAAGACTATGGCTACACCTTC.